This T cell receptor beta chain comes out of a study of T cells after yellow fever vaccination. TCRdb used MiXCR to reprocess the 5' RACE reads, holding one entry per CDR3 protein. The sample lists around 100,000 distinct CDR3 sequences, roughly 6% seen once, with about two fifths in the top ten. The sample here was CD8+ T cells sorted from PBMCs, taken 10 days after the yellow fever booster vaccination. The receptor comes from a man between 18 and 35 years old who received the YFV17D yellow fever vaccine.

The CDR3 is CSASTVQGDTGELFF. CDR3 DNA sequence: TGCAGTGCTAGTACAGTTCAGGGGGACACCGGGGAGCTGTTTTTT. The chain is built from TRBV20-1 and TRBJ2-2; 7 bases align to TRBD1. This CDR3 has 15 amino acids. The V gene end was trimmed by 3 bases and the J gene end by 3 bases; junction bases not matched to a gene: 7. CDR1 DFQATT and CDR2 SNEGSKA come from the germline V gene (reference sequence).